The present T cell receptor beta chain was sequenced within a study of blood T cell repertoires in COVID-19. The CDR3 totals 18 residues. Looked up from germline, CDR1 is MDHEN and CDR2 is SYDVKM. The J segment lost 0 bases and the V segment lost 2 bases, leaving 9 bases of the junction unmatched. Source study methods: Counts of nucleated cells, estimated from reference gene primer amplification, were obtained. TCRdb keeps only in-frame clones here, not all; method: immunoSEQ multiplex PCR. The V and J calls and clone size were taken over from that table, and D and trimming were inferred from the DNA. Of roughly 250,000 clones listed, about nine tenths are singletons.

This clonotype was obtained from a woman younger than 45 with acute COVID-19. The sequencing sample was made of PBMCs or T cells enriched from blood (not recorded which). The chain uses TRBV28 and TRBJ1-4; 7 nucleotides line up with TRBD1. The CDR3 spells CASSLIGGFRATNEKLFF. The CDR3 nucleotides are TGTGCCAGCAGTTTAATAGGGGGCTTTCGGGCAACTAATGAAAAACTGTTTTTT.